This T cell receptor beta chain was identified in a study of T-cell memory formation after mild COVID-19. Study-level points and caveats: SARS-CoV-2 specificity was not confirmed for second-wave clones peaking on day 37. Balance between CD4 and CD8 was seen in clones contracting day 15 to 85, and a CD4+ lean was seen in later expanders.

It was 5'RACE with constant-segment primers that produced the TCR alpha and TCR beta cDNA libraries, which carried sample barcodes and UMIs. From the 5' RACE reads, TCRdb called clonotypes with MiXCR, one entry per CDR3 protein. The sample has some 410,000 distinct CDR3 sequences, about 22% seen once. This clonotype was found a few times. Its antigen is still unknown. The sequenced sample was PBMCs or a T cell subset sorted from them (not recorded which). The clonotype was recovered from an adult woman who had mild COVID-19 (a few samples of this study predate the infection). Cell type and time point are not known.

The CDR3 loop reads CATSDLQYNEQFF. The CDR3 DNA sequence: TGTGCCACCAGTGATTTGCAATACAATGAGCAGTTCTTC. This chain connects TRBV24-1 to TRBJ2-1, with no clear D. The CDR3 runs to 13 residues. Trimming took off 0 bases at V and 4 bases at J, with 3 bases between the two ends. Germline V lookup: CDR1 KGHDR, CDR2 SFDVKD.